Each of the 10 T cell receptor beta chains below was sequenced from the same sample in a study of blood T cell repertoires in COVID-19. The repertoire was sequenced with immunoSEQ multiplex PCR; TCRdb's copy has only in-frame clones and lacks some. The repertoire includes 90,000 to 120,000 clones, roughly 88% of them detected once, and around 7% sits in the top ten. Sequencing was done on a sample of peripheral blood. Every receptor here comes from a man aged 45-60 years with active or convalescent COVID-19.

Notes on this clone: Other DNA sequences of this sample code for an identical CDR3. This chain joins TRBV19 and TRBJ2-7, with 8 bases fitting TRBD1. The CDR3 covers 14 residues. The V segment lost 3 bases and the J segment 3 bases; nucleotides outside the gene matches: 4. The germline V gene has CDR1 LNHDA and CDR2 SQIVND (reference sequence). DNA for the CDR3: TGTGCCAGTAGTATCGGACAGGGAAGCTACGAGCAGTACTTC. Its translation is CASSIGQGSYEQYF.

This clone is a singleton in its sample. The V gene is TRBV7-2, the J gene TRBJ2-7; 9 positions match TRBD1. V lost 7 bases to trimming and J lost 2 bases; unmatched junction nucleotides: 9. Germline V gives CDR1 SGHTA, CDR2 FQGNSA. The CDR3 runs 15 residues. The CDR3 DNA follows: TGTGCCAGCACCAAGACCTGGGACAGGGCCTACGAGCAGTACTTC. It codes for CASTKTWDRAYEQYF.

The V and J genes are TRBV12-3 or TRBV12-4 and TRBJ2-1; 8 nucleotides agree with TRBD2. J gave up 15 bases and V 6 bases, and 10 bases lay outside the gene matches. CDR3 length: 12 residues. CDR3 DNA: TGTGCCAGCAGCTCCGGGGGGGGACACCGGTTCTTC. Translating it yields CASSSGGGHRFF.

J is TRBJ1-5 and V is TRBV28, with D perhaps TRBD1 (6 bases). From germline, CDR1 is MDHEN and CDR2 SYDVKM. The CDR3 has 15 residues. V lost 7 bases and J 5 bases, leaving 18 bases between the germline ends. The DNA of the CDR3 is TGTGCCAGCACCCCTACACAGGGATCGTATCAGCCCCAGCATTTT. This translates into CASTPTQGSYQPQHF. The whole variable domain, filled in from reference TRBV28 and TRBJ1-5, reads DVKVTQSSRYLVKRTGEKVFLECVQDMDHENMFWYRQDPGLGLRLIYFSYDVKMKEKGDIPEGYSVSREKKERFSLILESASTNQTSMYLCASTPTQGSYQPQHFGDGTRLSIL.

This clone was counted once. The gene calls are TRBV5-6 and TRBJ2-3; D remains ambiguous. V gave up 2 bases and J gave up 5 bases, with 9 bases separating them. Germline CDR1 is SGHDT and CDR2 is YYEEEE. This CDR3 comprises 13 residues. The CDR3 loop reads CASSFNSGDTQYF. The CDR3 DNA reads as TGTGCCAGCAGCTTCAACTCGGGAGATACGCAGTATTTT. Supplemented by reference TRBV5-6 and TRBJ2-3, the full variable domain reads DAGVTQSPTHLIKTRGQQVTLRCSPKSGHDTVSWYQQALGQGPQFIFQYYEEEERQRGNFPDRFSGHQFPNYSSELNVNALLLGDSALYLCASSFNSGDTQYFGPGTRLTVL.

This rearrangement joins TRBV7-8 to TRBJ2-3, with D possibly being TRBD1 (6 bases). The germline CDR1 and CDR2 sequences are SGHVS and FQNEAQ. CDR3 length: 14 amino acids. V was clipped by 5 bases and J by 3 bases, with 12 bases between them. Written as DNA, the CDR3 is TGTGCCAGCAGCCCGCCCGGACAGACAGATACGCAGTATTTT. It translates to CASSPPGQTDTQYF.

The chain combines TRBV10-1 with TRBJ2-4, with 9 bases that match TRBD1. J was trimmed by 6 bases and V by 0 bases; bases with no gene match: 0. Germline CDR1 and CDR2: WNHNN and SYGVQD (reference sequence). The CDR3 totals 14 residues. For the CDR3, the DNA is TGCGCCAGCAGTGAGTCGGGACAGGGAAACATTCAGTACTTC. This encodes CASSESGQGNIQYF.

As for this clone: The junction departs from germline at one end; a sequencing error may be responsible. The chain carries TRBV7-7 and TRBJ2-1; 8 bases match TRBD2. CDR3 length: 15 amino acids. Germline V gives CDR1 SSHAT, CDR2 FNYEAQ (reference sequence). The CDR3 sequence is CASSPQAGVYNEQFF. CDR3 bases: TGTGCTAGCAGCCCACAAGCGGGAGTTTACAATGAGCAGTTCTTC.

This clone appeared once. This sequence joins TRBV5-1 and TRBJ2-1; D uncertain. Germline V lookup: CDR1 SGHRS, CDR2 YFSETQ. V was pared by 0 bases and J by 7 bases, with 5 bases between. This CDR3 is built from 12 residues. CDR3 in DNA: TGCGCCAGCAGCTTGGGTCTTAATGAGCAGTTCTTC. Its translation: CASSLGLNEQFF.

This clone has a handful of counts. The chain has TRBV27 and TRBJ2-7; 9 bases align to TRBD2. The CDR3 extends over 15 amino acids. With V trimmed by 2 bases and J by 4 bases, 6 bases remained unmatched. CDR1 and CDR2 from the germline V gene are MNHEY and SMNVEV (reference sequence). CDR3: CASSLGAGGRYEQYF. CDR3 bases: TGTGCCAGCAGTTTAGGTGCGGGAGGGCGGTACGAGCAGTACTTC.